Listed here are 14 T cell receptor beta chains from one sample, sequenced in a study of blood T cells in healthy people across ages. A second 7 to 11 cycle PCR used barcoded and J-beta primers. TCRdb itself ran the 5' RACE reads through MiXCR, one entry per CDR3 protein. This sample has 500,000 to 700,000 distinct CDR3 sequences, with roughly 31% found just once. Material: blood. The receptors originated from an elderly woman in good health.

This clonotype has ten or more counts. The chain employs TRBV20-1 and TRBJ1-5; D unclear. CDR1 and CDR2 from the germline V gene are DFQATT and SNEGSKA (reference sequence). The CDR3 has 13 amino acids. Deletions cut 3 bases from V and 5 bases from J, with 11 bases between. The CDR3: CSASTALDQPQHF. The CDR3 region has the DNA TGCAGTGCTAGTACGGCCCTCGATCAGCCCCAGCATTTT.

In its sample, this clonotype was seen many times. In DNA, the CDR3 is TGTGCCAGCAGCGAGGACAGGCGGGAGACCCAGTACTTC. Protein: CASSEDRRETQYF. The V and J genes are TRBV7-7 and TRBJ2-5; 7 nucleotides align to TRBD1. CDR3 size: 13 residues. Germline CDR1 SSHAT, CDR2 FNYEAQ (reference sequence). V was pared by 5 bases and J by 5 bases, with 5 bases of the junction left unmatched.

About this clonotype itself: An end of the junction differs from the germline gene, which may be a read error. This chain links TRBV5-1 with TRBJ2-7; D call uncertain. Germline CDR1 and CDR2: SGHRS and YFSETQ. This CDR3 has 13 residues. The CDR3 loop is CVSSLEISYEQYF. CDR3 coding DNA: TGCGTCAGCAGCTTAGAGATTTCCTACGAGCAGTACTTC.

This clonotype has at least ten counts. This sequence joins TRBV27 and TRBJ2-1, with 9 bases fitting TRBD1. The junction had 10 bases not matched to a gene; V was cut back by 6 bases and J by 10 bases. Germline V gives CDR1 MNHEY, CDR2 SMNVEV (reference sequence). This CDR3 comprises 14 residues. The CDR3, as DNA: TGTGCCAGCAGCTTGGGACAGGGCCCGAGGGAGCAGTTCTTC. Protein: CASSLGQGPREQFF.

The V call is TRBV20-1, the J call TRBJ2-5; 11 bases agree with TRBD1. Germline V gene sequence: CDR1 DFQATT, CDR2 SNEGSKA (reference sequence). V trimming: 3 bases; J trimming: 11 bases; junction bases outside the gene matches: 11. The CDR3 is made up of 14 amino acids. This CDR3 reads CSASGQGADNEQYF. In nucleotides, the CDR3 is TGCAGTGCTAGTGGACAGGGGGCAGACAATGAGCAGTACTTC.

This clonotype was counted ten times or more. This chain connects TRBV7-2 to TRBJ2-3, with TRBD1 as a possible D gene (6 bases). This CDR3 spans 14 amino acids. The V gene lost 3 bases and the J gene lost 3 bases, with 10 bases spanning the gap. The V gene's germline CDR1 is SGHTA and CDR2 FQGNSA. The CDR3 DNA sequence: TGTGCCAGCAGCTTCCCAGGACAGACAGATACGCAGTATTTT. Translating it yields CASSFPGQTDTQYF.

This clonotype was observed a few times. In DNA form, the CDR3 reads TGTGCCAGCAGCGTAGATCATCTAGCCAGCAATGAGCAGTACTTC. Translated: CASSVDHLASNEQYF. The chain uses TRBV9 and TRBJ2-1; D possibly corresponds to TRBD2 (5 bases). The assigned J gene may be wrong: the sequence end matches TRBJ2-7 better. The germline V gene has CDR1 SGDLS and CDR2 YYNGEE. The CDR3 sequence is 15 residues long.

Comments on this clonotype: Compared with germline, one end of the junction differs, possibly owing to a read error. The V gene is TRBV4-3, the J gene TRBJ1-1, with D perhaps TRBD1 (5 bases). The CDR3 spans 14 residues. The germline V gene has CDR1 LGHNA and CDR2 YSLEER. The CDR3 DNA sequence: TGCGCCCGCAGCCGCGGGGAGGGGTTTACTGAAGCTTTCTTT. Translation: CARSRGEGFTEAFF.

In its sample, this clonotype was seen a few times. The chain joins TRBV7-9 to TRBJ2-7; D is undetermined. Trimming cost V 0 bases and J 2 bases, with 14 bases left between them. This CDR3 comprises 16 residues. Germline V gene lookup returns CDR1 SEHNR and CDR2 FQNEAQ (reference sequence). The CDR3 nucleotides are TGTGCCAGCAGCTTAGCAGCTTCGGACGCTACCTACGAGCAGTACTTC. Its protein is CASSLAASDATYEQYF.

The table lists this clonotype with many counts. The chain couples TRBV20-1 to TRBJ2-7; D remains unclear. Deletions cut 1 base from V and 5 bases from J, with 9 bases between. Germline V lookup: CDR1 DFQATT, CDR2 SNEGSKA (reference sequence). This CDR3 has 12 amino acids. The CDR3: CSARAMEHEQYF. CDR3 in DNA: TGCAGTGCTAGAGCCATGGAACACGAGCAGTACTTC.

This clonotype was seen many times. The chain links TRBV12-3 or TRBV12-4 to TRBJ2-5, with D tentatively TRBD1 or TRBD2 (6 bases each). Trimming removed 4 bases at V and 5 bases at J, with 17 bases between. The CDR3 is made up of 15 amino acids. CDR3 sequence (DNA): TGTGCCAGCAGTTCCTCCGGGGGCCTGGGGGAGACCCAGTACTTC. Amino acid sequence: CASSSSGGLGETQYF.

Concerning this clonotype: One junction end disagrees with the germline gene, perhaps due to a read error. The chain combines TRBV5-4 with TRBJ1-4; the D is unclear. Per the germline V gene, CDR1 is SGHNT and CDR2 is YYREEE (reference sequence). The CDR3 extends over 15 amino acids. DNA for the CDR3: TGTGCCAGCAGCTCCGCCCCTACGACCGAACAAAAACGGTTTTTT. Translated, it gives CASSSAPTTEQKRFF.

This chain links TRBV7-9 with TRBJ1-4; D is unresolved. Germline values: CDR1 SEHNR, CDR2 FQNEAQ (reference sequence). V was pared by 1 base and J by 5 bases, with 2 bases between. CDR3 length: 12 amino acids. The chain's CDR3 is CASSLVNEKLFF. DNA of the CDR3: TGTGCCAGCAGCTTAGTGAATGAAAAACTGTTTTTT.

A few counts support this clonotype. The genes are TRBV27 and TRBJ2-3; D remains unclear. V was cut by 7 bases and J by 4 bases, with 12 bases left in between. The V gene's germline CDR1 is MNHEY and CDR2 SMNVEV (reference sequence). This CDR3 contains 13 residues. CDR3 in DNA: TGTGCCAGCACCTCACACCCGGCAGATACGCAGTATTTT. Its translation: CASTSHPADTQYF.